The source of this TCR beta chain is a study of blood T cell repertoires in COVID-19 (dated by TCRdb to the early 2020s). In the study overall: Samples covering the acute and convalescent phases of COVID-19 were provided by collaborators in the United States, Italy and Spain. Samples came from the ongoing ImmuneRACE study (first 160 participants) plus 1,254 subjects from 6 global collaborators. The prospective study material was composed of cDNA or gDNA derived from T cells, B-cell-depleted T cells, or PBMCs. Sample metadata almost always included a de-identified subject ID, COVID-19 status, age in years and sex. The repertoires were released in a freely available public database intended as a resource for research on the immune response to SARS-CoV-2. Where available, HLA class I and class II types were taken from metadata supplied by the sample provider and were not determined by assay-based typing. Deeply sampled blood TCRbeta repertoires from subjects exposed to, actively infected with, or recovered from COVID-19 were included in the dataset.

TCRbeta CDR3 regions were amplified from genomic DNA using the immunoSEQ Assay, a bias-controlled multiplex PCR. The authors' pipeline ran thus. The number of nucleated cells in each sample was estimated from the amplification of reference gene primers within the assay. Sequence reads were collapsed and filtered to measure the absolute abundance of every unique TCRbeta CDR3 rearrangement. For each sample, productive Simpson clonality was calculated by taking the square root of Simpson's diversity index across productive rearrangements. TCRdb took over this immuneACCESS table, retaining in-frame rearrangements with V and J assigned. Such tables are incomplete; in checked studies, under half of the missing clones stem from an unresolved V gene, and the remainder is unexplained. The V and J calls and clone size were taken over from that table, and D and trimming were inferred from the DNA. The sample has under 200,000 clones on record, more than 85% of them singletons. The ten top clones hold roughly 7.3% of the sample.

This clone was recorded once. This clone's antigen is unknown. One base away there is no much larger clone; base qualities are not given. Whole blood was collected in K2EDTA tubes by collaborating institutions according to the institutions' own protocols. Collaborator samples were shipped for TCRbeta analysis as frozen whole blood, isolated PBMCs, or DNA extracted from either sample type. Here is what the overall study found, with its caveats: Clinical and demographic metadata were provided uncurated, with the amount varying by source and participant.

After removal of 4 bases from V and 3 bases from J, the junction retains 5 bases not matched to a gene. The germline V gene (reference sequence) sets CDR1 to MNHEY and CDR2 to SMNVEV. Including the terminal cysteine and phenylalanine, the CDR3 comprises 14 residues. Just the 42-base CDR3 DNA is kept, in frame starting at base 1. The chain is made from TRBV27 and TRBJ2-7, with 8 bases aligning to TRBD2. The sequencing input was peripheral blood. The source of this sequence is a woman aged 80 or over in a cohort sampled during active or convalescent COVID-19. The sequenced DNA is TGTGCCAGCAGTTCTAGCGGGCCGGTCTACGAGCAGTACTTC. Its translation is CASSSSGPVYEQYF.